This entry is about one TCR beta chain. This specimen belongs to a study of blood T cell repertoires in COVID-19. The wider study: Sources were T cells, B-cell-depleted T cells, or PBMCs; the material itself was cDNA or gDNA.

Before they entered the study, exposed participants had met a COVID-19 case within 2 weeks. Measured with immunoSEQ multiplex PCR; TCRdb has only the in-frame clones, and not every one. The sample has about 140,000 clones, 75% to 90% seen once. The sequencing sample was made of PBMCs or T cells enriched from blood (not recorded which). The origin of this receptor is a man in his 70s who had been exposed to COVID-19.

CDR3 residues: CVVAGYMNTEAFF. Written as DNA, the CDR3 is TGTGTCGTTGCGGGGTACATGAACACTGAAGCTTTCTTT. The V and J genes are TRBV19 and TRBJ1-1; no definite D call. CDR3 length equals 13 residues. Germline V gene data show CDR1 as LNHDA and CDR2 as SQIVND (reference sequence).